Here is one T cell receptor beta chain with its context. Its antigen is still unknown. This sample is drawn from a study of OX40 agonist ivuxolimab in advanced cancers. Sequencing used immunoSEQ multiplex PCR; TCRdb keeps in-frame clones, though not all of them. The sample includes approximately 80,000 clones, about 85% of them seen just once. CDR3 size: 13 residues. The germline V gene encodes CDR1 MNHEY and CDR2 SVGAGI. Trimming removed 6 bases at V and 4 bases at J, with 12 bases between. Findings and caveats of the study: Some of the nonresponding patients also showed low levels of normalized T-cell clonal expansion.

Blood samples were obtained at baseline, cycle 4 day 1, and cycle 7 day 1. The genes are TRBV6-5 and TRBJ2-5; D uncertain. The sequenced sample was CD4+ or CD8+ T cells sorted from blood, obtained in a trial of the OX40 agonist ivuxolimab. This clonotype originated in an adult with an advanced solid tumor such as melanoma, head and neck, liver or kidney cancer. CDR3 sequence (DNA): TGTGCCAGCAGGAGCCCCGCCGTAGAGACCCAGTACTTC. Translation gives CASRSPAVETQYF.